The 15 T cell receptor beta chains presented below share a single source sample, sequenced in a study of PD-L1 blockade in urothelial cancer. This sample's time point: peripheral blood 6 weeks after treatment start. This table comes from immunoSEQ multiplex PCR, and its TCRdb copy is limited to in-frame clones, with some not included. The table lists about 120,000 clones, roughly 88% of them singletons. Specimen: PBMCs, collected around atezolizumab (anti-PD-L1) treatment. The receptor set was obtained from a man in his fifties or sixties with urothelial cancer.

The genes are TRBV9 and TRBJ2-1, with 7 bases matching TRBD2. The CDR3 runs 17 residues. V lost 0 bases to trimming and J lost 1 base; unmatched junction nucleotides: 7. CDR1 is SGDLS, CDR2 YYNGEE, per germline. The CDR3 loop is CASSVGSGTGSYNEQFF. The CDR3 bases are TGTGCCAGCAGCGTAGGGAGCGGGACGGGATCCTACAATGAGCAGTTCTTC.

J is TRBJ2-7 and V is TRBV6-1; TRBD2 matches at 9 bases. J was trimmed by 2 bases and V by 2 bases; bases with no gene match: 4. CDR1 is MNHNS and CDR2 is SASEGT in the germline V gene. This CDR3 is 15 amino acids long. The CDR3 sequence is CASSEFLAGTYEQYF. Written as DNA, the CDR3 is TGTGCCAGCAGTGAATTTCTAGCGGGAACCTACGAGCAGTACTTC.

In DNA, the CDR3 is TGTGCCAGCAGGGCGAGGGGGGGGCTCTACGAGCAGTACTTC. This encodes CASRARGGLYEQYF. The chain has TRBV2 and TRBJ2-7; D may be TRBD2 (7 bases). Trimming cost V 6 bases and J 3 bases, with 15 bases left between them. Per germline, CDR1 SNHLY and CDR2 FYNNEI. This CDR3 region has 14 residues.

This rearrangement joins TRBV28 to TRBJ2-1; 9 bases are a match to TRBD1. The germline V gene encodes CDR1 MDHEN and CDR2 SYDVKM. The V and J ends lost 4 bases and 9 bases, in that order; junction bases with no gene match: 13. The CDR3 has 16 residues. The CDR3 region has the DNA TGTGCCAGCAGTTCAACCAAGGGACAGGGACGAAGTGAGCAGTTCTTC. This translates into CASSSTKGQGRSEQFF.

V usage is TRBV5-1 and J usage is TRBJ1-2, with 9 bases identical to TRBD1. V was clipped by 0 bases and J by 8 bases; unmatched bases: 8. CDR3 length equals 15 residues. In germline, CDR1 is SGHRS, CDR2 YFSETQ. The CDR3 DNA reads as TGCGCCAGCAGCTTGGCGGACAGGGGAGGATCCGGCTACACCTTC. It is translated as CASSLADRGGSGYTF.

This rearrangement joins TRBV7-9 to TRBJ2-7, with 8 bases that match TRBD2. V lost 4 bases to trimming and J lost 0 bases; unmatched junction nucleotides: 11. Germline values: CDR1 SEHNR, CDR2 FQNEAQ (reference sequence). This CDR3 spans 17 amino acids. CDR3: CASSSPGAGGSSYEQYF. The CDR3 DNA follows: TGTGCCAGCAGCTCGCCGGGGGCGGGGGGCAGCTCCTACGAGCAGTACTTC.

This chain connects TRBV18 to TRBJ2-5; D is unresolved. The CDR3 extends over 13 amino acids. Trimming cost V 3 bases and J 7 bases, with 12 bases left between them. Germline lookup yields CDR1 KGHSH and CDR2 LQKENI. In nucleotides, the CDR3 is TGTGCCAGCTCACCCCCCTCTGTGAGGACCCAGTACTTC. This translates into CASSPPSVRTQYF. Together with reference TRBV18 and TRBJ2-5, the CDR3 gives the full variable domain: NAGVMQNPRHLVRRRGQEARLRCSPMKGHSHVYWYRQLPEEGLKFMVYLQKENIIDESGMPKERFSAEFPKEGPSILRIQQVVRGDSAAYFCASSPPSVRTQYFGPGTRLLVL.

This chain links TRBV14 with TRBJ2-1, with 8 bases lining up with TRBD2. The CDR3 has 18 residues. V shed 6 bases, J shed 0 bases, and the junction held 13 bases outside the gene matches. The germline V gene has CDR1 SGHDN and CDR2 FVKESK. The CDR3 is CASRQTGSGTSSYNEQFF. The CDR3 DNA is TGTGCCAGCAGACAAACGGGTAGCGGGACGAGCTCCTACAATGAGCAGTTCTTC.

V is TRBV30 and J is TRBJ2-6, with a weak D call TRBD2 (5 bases). This CDR3 spans 16 amino acids. The ends were cut back, 0 bases at V and 3 bases at J, with 12 bases in the middle. CDR1 is GTSNPN and CDR2 is SVGIG in the germline V gene (reference sequence). In DNA form, the CDR3 reads TGTGCCTGGAGTGTATGGGGTCGGGATGGGGCCAACGTCCTGACTTTC. Its translation is CAWSVWGRDGANVLTF.

This chain connects TRBV28 to TRBJ1-2; weak D call: TRBD1 (5 bases). CDR1 and CDR2 from the germline V gene are MDHEN and SYDVKM. V lost 8 bases to trimming and J lost 6 bases, with 16 bases between them. The length of the CDR3 is 13 residues. DNA of the CDR3: TGTGCCAGCCGCCGTGGGGGAGGGGATGGCTACACCTTC. Its protein is CASRRGGGDGYTF.

The chain combines TRBV10-2 with TRBJ2-1; 12 nucleotides align to TRBD1. V was clipped by 5 bases and J by 9 bases; unmatched bases: 8. The germline V gene encodes CDR1 WSHSY and CDR2 SAAADI. The CDR3 covers 15 residues. The CDR3 loop is CASSLRDRGPFEQFF. The CDR3 coding sequence is TGCGCCAGCAGTCTCCGGGACAGGGGGCCGTTTGAGCAGTTCTTC.

This rearrangement joins TRBV28 to TRBJ2-1; 12 nucleotides line up with TRBD2. The ends lost 3 bases at V and 8 bases at J; junction bases unmatched: 2. The CDR3 loop spans 14 amino acids. The germline V gene has CDR1 MDHEN and CDR2 SYDVKM. CDR3 amino acids: CASSFTSGRYEQFF. CDR3 bases: TGTGCCAGCAGTTTTACTAGCGGGAGGTATGAGCAGTTCTTC.

About this clone: At the DNA level, this CDR3 is encoded by other sequences in the same sample as well. V is TRBV18 and J is TRBJ1-1; D possibly corresponds to TRBD1 (5 bases). The V and J ends lost 6 bases and 0 bases respectively, with 8 bases between them. The CDR3 has 13 residues. The germline V gene has CDR1 KGHSH and CDR2 LQKENI. The CDR3 here is CASSPTVNTEAFF. CDR3 bases: TGTGCCAGCTCCCCGACAGTGAACACTGAAGCTTTCTTT.

The V call is TRBV7-3, the J call TRBJ1-2; TRBD1 agrees at 8 bases. This CDR3 comprises 13 residues. V shed 4 bases and J 8 bases; nucleotides not matched to a gene: 6. Germline CDR1 is SGHTA and CDR2 is FQGTGA. CDR3 sequence: CASSYDRGLGYTF. DNA for the CDR3: TGTGCCAGCAGCTACGACAGGGGATTGGGCTACACCTTC.

The sample holds one count of this clone. V usage is TRBV5-1 and J usage is TRBJ1-6; D call uncertain. This CDR3 has 14 amino acids. Germline loops: CDR1 SGHRS, CDR2 YFSETQ. The V gene lost 2 bases and the J gene lost 5 bases, with 8 bases spanning the gap. Here the CDR3 DNA reads TGCGCCAGCAGCTTAATGGCCAATAATTCACCCCTCCACTTT. Protein: CASSLMANNSPLHF.